This TCR beta chain came from a study of response to subunit inactivated influenza vaccine (dated by TCRdb to between 2018 and 2020). Regarding the study in general: Deep quantitative profiling of the T cell receptor repertoire was used in the study to follow responses to a trivalent subunit inactivated influenza vaccine.

The library came from RT-PCR. The listed sequencing device is Illumina HiSeq 2500. In TCRdb, the public reads were trimmed at Q25 with fastp and aligned with MiXCR, with productive beta chains retained. Entries that share a CDR3 protein sequence are merged under the most common genes and DNA. The sample table lists about 780,000 distinct CDR3 sequences, around a sixth of them with a count of one. Roughly a tenth of the sample is taken by the ten largest. General conclusions and limits of the study: The authors suggested that each seasonal influenza vaccination may recruit only a limited number of new T cells.

Measured from the cysteine to the phenylalanine, the CDR3 is 15 residues long. Here the CDR3 DNA is all that survives: 45 bases in frame from base 1. V loses 0 bases, J loses 2 bases, and the germline ends lie 12 bases apart. CDR1 and CDR2, looked up from the germline V gene, are SGHRS and YFSETQ. Comments on this clonotype: Its antigen is still unknown. No clone much larger than this one lies a single base away; base qualities are absent.

The chain joins TRBV5-1 to TRBJ2-7; TRBD1 is a weak D gene call, 6 bases matching. The receptor was isolated from a man aged 50-60 years who received an inactivated influenza vaccine. Donor details come from another sample of the same person, matched by shared clones. The sequenced sample was PBMCs from blood, obtained 4 to 6 days after vaccination. The nucleotide sequence is TGCGCCAGCAGCTTGGCTGTCCAGGGGACCTACGAGCAGTACTTC. Protein translation: CASSLAVQGTYEQYF.